This TCR beta chain emerged from a study of beta chain features in type 1 diabetes. The wider study: The patient and healthy donor groups were comparable for age, gender and cell yields. Study-wide results and limits: Possible PCR preference for shorter templates applied equally to patients and controls. TCRB CDR3s were moderately but significantly shorter in Type 1 diabetes patients in all four CD4+ subsets. The naive, central memory and Treg TCRB repertoires showed an apparent similarity that was greater among patients than among healthy donors.

TCRB transcripts that were expressed got sequenced, as all of the isolated RNA had been reverse transcribed. The table came from immunoSEQ multiplex PCR; TCRdb's copy has only in-frame clones and leaves some out. This sample has about 340,000 clones, with about 13% found just once. Staining for CD45RO/CCR7/CD25/CD127/CD95/CD27 allowed sorting of CD4+ naive, central memory, regulatory and stem cell-like memory cells. After removal of 7 bases from V and 1 base from J, the junction contained 5 bases not matched to a gene. In germline, CDR1 is SQVTM, CDR2 ANQGSEA. The CDR3 is made up of 13 amino acids. About this clone itself: Its target is not known.

Sequencing used naive CD4+ T cells from blood. V is TRBV29-1 and J is TRBJ1-1, with 8 bases aligning to TRBD1. The clonotype was recovered from a woman between 18 and 29 years old with type 1 diabetes. The chain's CDR3 is CSALGQANTEAFF. The CDR3 nucleotides read TGCAGCGCCCTGGGACAGGCGAACACTGAAGCTTTCTTT.